These 18 T cell receptor beta chains share one sample of origin, sequenced in a study of T cells after yellow fever vaccination. MiXCR was run by TCRdb on the 5' RACE reads, yielding one entry per CDR3 protein. The sample has about 180,000 distinct CDR3 sequences, roughly 6.4% seen once. Sequences were derived from CD4+ T cells sorted from PBMCs, sampled on the day of the first yellow fever vaccination. Receptors originate from a man aged 18 to 29 who received the YFV17D yellow fever vaccine.

There are many counts of this clonotype. The chain couples TRBV7-2 to TRBJ1-1, with D possibly TRBD1 on 5 matching bases. The germline gives CDR1 SGHTA, CDR2 FQGNSA. CDR3 length equals 14 residues. V shed 7 bases and J shed 6 bases, with 18 bases lying between them. The CDR3 DNA sequence: TGTGCCAGCAACACTCCGGGACGGACGTCTGAAGCTTTCTTT. Its protein product is CASNTPGRTSEAFF.

There are many counts of this clonotype. This rearrangement joins TRBV5-1 to TRBJ2-7, with TRBD2 matching over 7 bases. The CDR3 sequence is 13 residues long. The trim removed 0 bases at V and 3 bases at J, leaving 0 bases unmatched. Germline assignment: CDR1 SGHRS and CDR2 YFSETQ. DNA of the CDR3: TGCGCCAGCAGCTTGGGGGAGGGCTACGAGCAGTACTTC. This gives the protein CASSLGEGYEQYF.

This clonotype was counted a few times. J is TRBJ1-6 and V is TRBV6-5; no clear D. Germline CDR1 MNHEY, CDR2 SVGAGI. Deletions cut 4 bases from V and 9 bases from J, with 13 bases between. The CDR3 has 14 residues. CDR3 in DNA: TGTGCCAGCAGTTCAGGATCAGCGGCTTCACCCCTCCACTTT. Its translation is CASSSGSAASPLHF.

This clonotype was seen a handful of times. V usage is TRBV5-6 and J usage is TRBJ2-7, with D perhaps matching TRBD2 (5 bases). Trimming cost V 6 bases and J 2 bases, with 18 bases left between them. CDR1 SGHDT and CDR2 YYEEEE come from the germline V gene. The CDR3 length is 15 residues. The DNA of the CDR3 is TGTGCCAGCACCTCTGGACTGGACCTCGCCTACGAGCAGTACTTC. This encodes CASTSGLDLAYEQYF.

This clonotype was picked up a small number of times. The chain uses TRBV3-1 and TRBJ2-7; 9 bases align to TRBD1. The germline CDR1 and CDR2 sequences are LGHDT and YNNKEL (reference sequence). J lost 5 bases, V lost 1 base, and 15 bases had no gene match. This CDR3 region has 18 residues. The CDR3 sequence is CASSQAITGGQGAHEQYF. The CDR3 region has the DNA TGTGCCAGCAGCCAAGCTATCACCGGGGGACAGGGCGCCCACGAGCAGTACTTC.

The V and J genes are TRBV20-1 and TRBJ2-4, with D possibly being TRBD1 (5 bases). V gave up 3 bases and J gave up 11 bases, with 26 bases separating them. From germline, CDR1 is DFQATT and CDR2 SNEGSKA (reference sequence). This CDR3 is 16 amino acids long. The CDR3: CSARGLRRGKGFVQYF. For the CDR3, the DNA is TGCAGTGCTAGGGGGTTACGAAGGGGCAAGGGCTTCGTTCAGTACTTC.

This clonotype has only a few counts. The chain joins TRBV6-1 to TRBJ1-1; D remains ambiguous. Germline V CDR1 and CDR2: MNHNS, SASEGT. The CDR3 consists of 13 residues. V lost 6 bases and J 1 base, leaving 9 bases between the germline ends. CDR3 region: CASSWSRNTEAFF. In DNA form, the CDR3 reads TGTGCCAGCAGCTGGAGCAGGAACACTGAAGCTTTCTTT.

This clonotype has at least ten counts. The V and J genes are TRBV3-1 and TRBJ2-3; TRBD2 matches at 7 bases. V was clipped by 2 bases and J by 1 base; unmatched bases: 6. The CDR3 sequence is 16 residues long. Germline V gene sequence: CDR1 LGHDT, CDR2 YNNKEL (reference sequence). CDR3 region: CASSQLERDRTDTQYF. As DNA, the CDR3 is TGTGCCAGCAGCCAACTAGAGCGGGACCGCACAGATACGCAGTATTTT.

This clonotype has at least ten counts. The chain combines TRBV5-1 with TRBJ1-5; D not certain. V lost 0 bases and J 6 bases, leaving 7 bases between the germline ends. The CDR3 runs 13 residues. Germline V gene lookup returns CDR1 SGHRS and CDR2 YFSETQ. The CDR3 DNA follows: TGCGCCAGCAGCTTGGGCGGGAGTCAGCCCCAGCATTTT. It codes for CASSLGGSQPQHF.

This clonotype was seen at least ten times. CDR3: CASSQGGGEKLFF. In DNA form, the CDR3 reads TGTGCCAGCAGCCAAGGGGGTGGTGAAAAACTGTTTTTT. The chain recombines TRBV4-2 with TRBJ1-4; D not certain. Germline CDR1 LGHNA, CDR2 YNFKEQ. This CDR3 spans 13 amino acids. Trimming took 1 base from V and 7 from J, leaving 7 bases between them.

The table lists this clonotype with a few counts. The chain is built from TRBV20-1 and TRBJ2-3; TRBD2 is a possible D gene (6 bases). This CDR3 is 12 amino acids long. Germline CDR1 and CDR2: DFQATT and SNEGSKA (reference sequence). V lost 4 bases and J 5 bases, leaving 10 bases between the germline ends. CDR3 DNA sequence: TGCAGTGCTATAACTAGCCGAGATACGCAGTATTTT. This encodes CSAITSRDTQYF.

This clonotype was picked up many times. The chain couples TRBV5-1 to TRBJ2-4; 7 bases match TRBD1. Per the germline V gene, CDR1 is SGHRS and CDR2 is YFSETQ. The V segment lost 3 bases and the J segment 4 bases; nucleotides outside the gene matches: 4. The CDR3 extends over 14 amino acids. CDR3 loop: CASSSQDRKNIQYF. The DNA for the CDR3 is TGCGCCAGCAGCTCCCAGGACAGGAAAAACATTCAGTACTTC.

This clonotype was seen repeatedly, ten times or more. The chain uses TRBV20-1 and TRBJ1-2; D is undetermined. The CDR3 is 11 amino acids. Trimming shortened V by 6 bases and J by 5 bases, and 10 bases separated the two germline ends. CDR1 is DFQATT, CDR2 SNEGSKA, per germline (reference sequence). The CDR3 nucleotides read TGCAGTGCGACCGCGGATTATGGCTACACCTTC. It is translated as CSATADYGYTF.

As regards this clonotype: A much more abundant neighbour one base away suggests this may be a read error. This chain links TRBV29-1 with TRBJ1-2, with D possibly being TRBD1 (5 bases). In germline, CDR1 is SQVTM, CDR2 ANQGSEA. Trimming pared 4 bases from V and 5 bases from J, leaving 20 bases between. CDR3 size: 15 residues. The CDR3 reads CSVGERDVPQYGYTF. CDR3 DNA: TGCAGCGTTGGTGAGAGGGACGTTCCGCAGTATGGCTACACCTTC.

This clonotype was detected ten times or more. The V and J genes are TRBV12-3 or TRBV12-4 and TRBJ2-3; D unclear. This CDR3 comprises 13 residues. V lost 6 bases and J 6 bases, leaving 13 bases between the germline ends. The CDR3 sequence is CASSPIGRDTQYF. Here the CDR3 DNA reads TGTGCCAGCAGCCCCATTGGACGGGATACGCAGTATTTT.

This clonotype has ten or more counts. V and J are TRBV7-6 and TRBJ2-5; 12 bases line up with TRBD1. V was pared by 5 bases and J by 4 bases, with 11 bases of the junction left unmatched. CDR1 and CDR2 from the germline V gene are SGHVS and FNYEAQ. This CDR3 has 17 residues. This CDR3 is CASSLRDPGQGAETQYF. CDR3 DNA sequence: TGTGCCAGCAGCCTAAGGGATCCGGGACAGGGGGCAGAGACCCAGTACTTC.

This clonotype has at least ten counts. The chain has TRBV7-3 and TRBJ2-2, with D tentatively TRBD1 (6 bases). Looked up from germline, CDR1 is SGHTA and CDR2 is FQGTGA. The V gene lost 5 bases and the J gene lost 4 bases, with 11 bases spanning the gap. The CDR3 covers 14 residues. The CDR3 spells CASSLKQGTGELFF. The CDR3 DNA follows: TGTGCCAGCAGCCTTAAACAGGGCACCGGGGAGCTGTTTTTT.

This clonotype was seen at least ten times. The V call is TRBV5-4, the J call TRBJ2-1, with D possibly TRBD2 on 5 matching bases. V lost 4 bases and J 4 bases, leaving 15 bases between the germline ends. Germline V lookup: CDR1 SGHNT, CDR2 YYREEE (reference sequence). The CDR3 is made up of 15 amino acids. CDR3 in amino acids: CASSADLGDYNEQFF. DNA of the CDR3: TGTGCCAGCAGCGCCGACTTGGGAGATTACAATGAGCAGTTCTTC.